This T cell receptor beta chain came from a study of blood T cell repertoires in COVID-19. About the study: T cells, B-cell-depleted T cells, or PBMCs provided the cDNA or gDNA that served as material.

Assay used: immunoSEQ multiplex PCR; TCRdb lists only in-frame clones, some missing. The sample has about 320,000 clones, approximately 88% seen once. Germline CDR1 and CDR2: SGHAT and FQNNGV. Trimming took 3 bases from V and 5 from J; bases not matched to a gene: 8. This CDR3 is 15 amino acids long. Membership in each cohort depended on participant-reported clinical history. V is TRBV11-2 and J is TRBJ1-2; TRBD1 matches 8 bases. Sequenced sample: PBMCs or T cells enriched from blood (not recorded which). The source of this sequence is a man aged 30 to 45 who had recovered from COVID-19. CDR3 coding DNA: TGTGCCAGCAGCTTTACCGGGACAGGAAGTTATGGCTACACCTTC. The encoded protein is CASSFTGTGSYGYTF.